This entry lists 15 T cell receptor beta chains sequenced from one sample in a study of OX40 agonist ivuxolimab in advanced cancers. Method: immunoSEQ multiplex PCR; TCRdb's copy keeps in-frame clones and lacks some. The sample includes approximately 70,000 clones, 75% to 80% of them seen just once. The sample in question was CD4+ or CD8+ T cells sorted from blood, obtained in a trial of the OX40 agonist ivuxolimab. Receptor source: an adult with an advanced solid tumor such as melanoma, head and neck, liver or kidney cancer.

CDR3 loop: CASSIRGGTEAFF. CDR3 bases: TGTGCCAGTAGTATTCGGGGTGGCACTGAAGCTTTCTTT. The chain links TRBV19 to TRBJ1-1, with D unresolved. Per germline, CDR1 LNHDA and CDR2 SQIVND (reference sequence). V was trimmed by 3 bases and J by 4 bases, leaving 9 bases between them. The CDR3 is made up of 13 amino acids.

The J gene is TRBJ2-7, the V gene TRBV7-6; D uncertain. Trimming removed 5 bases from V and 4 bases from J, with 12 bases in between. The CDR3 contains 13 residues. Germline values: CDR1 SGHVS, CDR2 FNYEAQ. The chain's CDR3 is CASSASPGYEQYF. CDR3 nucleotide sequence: TGTGCCAGCAGCGCCAGTCCTGGGTACGAGCAGTACTTC.

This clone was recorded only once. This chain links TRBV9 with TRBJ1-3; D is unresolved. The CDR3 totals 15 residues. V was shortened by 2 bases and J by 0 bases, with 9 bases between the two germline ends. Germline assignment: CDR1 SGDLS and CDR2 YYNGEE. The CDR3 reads CASSVAGLSGNTIYF. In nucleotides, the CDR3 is TGTGCCAGCAGCGTTGCCGGTCTCTCTGGAAACACCATATATTTT.

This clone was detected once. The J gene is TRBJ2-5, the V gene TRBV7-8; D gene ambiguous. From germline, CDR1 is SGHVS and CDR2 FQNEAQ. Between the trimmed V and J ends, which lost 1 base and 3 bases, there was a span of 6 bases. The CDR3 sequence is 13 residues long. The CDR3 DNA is TGTGCCAGCAGCTTAGGACCCAAAGAGACCCAGTACTTC. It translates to CASSLGPKETQYF.

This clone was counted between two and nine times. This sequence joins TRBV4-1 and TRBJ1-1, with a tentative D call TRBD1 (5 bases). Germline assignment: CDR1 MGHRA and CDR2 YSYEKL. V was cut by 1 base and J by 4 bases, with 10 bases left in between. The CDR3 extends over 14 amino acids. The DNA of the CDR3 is TGCGCCAGCAGCCAAGTCGTTAGGGGCACTGAAGCTTTCTTT. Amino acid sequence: CASSQVVRGTEAFF.

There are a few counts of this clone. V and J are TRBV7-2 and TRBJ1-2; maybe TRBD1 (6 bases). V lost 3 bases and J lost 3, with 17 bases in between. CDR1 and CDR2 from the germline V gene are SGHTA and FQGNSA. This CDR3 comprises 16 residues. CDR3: CASSFPQGWYDYGYTF. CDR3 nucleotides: TGTGCCAGCAGCTTTCCACAGGGATGGTATGACTATGGCTACACCTTC.

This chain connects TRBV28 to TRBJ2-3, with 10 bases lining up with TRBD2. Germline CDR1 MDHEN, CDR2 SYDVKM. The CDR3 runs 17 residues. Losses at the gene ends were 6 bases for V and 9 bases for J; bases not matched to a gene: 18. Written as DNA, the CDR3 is TGTGCCAGCAGAAATCGCGCCGGAACTAGCGGGAAGTCCACGCAGTATTTT. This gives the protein CASRNRAGTSGKSTQYF.

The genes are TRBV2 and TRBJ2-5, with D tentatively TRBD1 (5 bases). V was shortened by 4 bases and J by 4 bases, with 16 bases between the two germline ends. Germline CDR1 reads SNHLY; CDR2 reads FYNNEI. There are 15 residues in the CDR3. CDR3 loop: CASSAQGPSRETQYF. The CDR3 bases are TGTGCCAGCAGTGCTCAGGGCCCCTCCCGAGAGACCCAGTACTTC.

The CDR3 DNA is TGTGCCAGCAGCTTCTTGCCATCTGGGGCCAACGTCCTGACTTTC. This translates into CASSFLPSGANVLTF. V and J are TRBV5-6 and TRBJ2-6; D remains ambiguous. CDR3 length equals 15 residues. Per the germline V gene, CDR1 is SGHDT and CDR2 is YYEEEE. V lost 2 bases to trimming and J lost 1 base, with 7 bases between them.

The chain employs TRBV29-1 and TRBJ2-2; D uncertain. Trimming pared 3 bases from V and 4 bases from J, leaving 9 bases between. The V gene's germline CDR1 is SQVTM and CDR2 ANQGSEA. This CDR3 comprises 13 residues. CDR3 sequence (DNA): TGCAGCGTTGAGTTCCGGGTCACCGGGGAGCTGTTTTTT. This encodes CSVEFRVTGELFF.

DNA for the CDR3: TGCGCCAGCAGCCGGGTCCAGATAAACACTGAAGCTTTCTTT. Translation: CASSRVQINTEAFF. J is TRBJ1-1 and V is TRBV5-1; no definite D call. V was pared by 4 bases and J by 2 bases, with 12 bases between. This CDR3 comprises 14 residues. CDR1 and CDR2 (germline): SGHRS, YFSETQ.

The CDR3 is CASSLEVSEELFF. CDR3 nucleotides: TGTGCCAGCAGCTTAGAAGTTAGCGAGGAGCTGTTTTTT. The rearrangement links TRBV11-3 to TRBJ2-2; perhaps TRBD2 as D (5 bases). Germline-derived CDR1 and CDR2 are SGHNT and YENEEA. This CDR3 comprises 13 residues. V dropped 0 bases and J dropped 10 bases, with 9 bases sitting between them. The complete variable domain, with remaining parts taken from reference TRBV11-3 and TRBJ2-2, reads EAGVVQSPRYKIIEKKQPVAFWCNPISGHNTLYWYLQNLGQGPELLIRYENEEAVDDSQLPKDRFSAERLKGVDSTLKIQPAELGDSAVYLCASSLEVSEELFFGEGSRLTVL.

CDR3: CAITEGGSGNTIYF. The CDR3 region has the DNA TGTGCCATTACAGAAGGGGGATCTGGAAACACCATATATTTT. V and J are TRBV28 and TRBJ1-3; possible D gene TRBD1, 6 bases. V was shortened by 10 bases and J by 1 base, with 14 bases between the two germline ends. CDR1 is MDHEN, CDR2 SYDVKM, per germline. CDR3 length equals 14 residues.

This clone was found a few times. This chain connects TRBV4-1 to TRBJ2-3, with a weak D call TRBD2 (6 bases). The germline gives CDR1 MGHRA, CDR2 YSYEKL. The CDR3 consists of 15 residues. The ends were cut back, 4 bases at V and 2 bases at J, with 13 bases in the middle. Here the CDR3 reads CASSPYRDFTDTQYF. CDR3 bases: TGCGCCAGCAGCCCTTACCGGGACTTCACAGATACGCAGTATTTT.

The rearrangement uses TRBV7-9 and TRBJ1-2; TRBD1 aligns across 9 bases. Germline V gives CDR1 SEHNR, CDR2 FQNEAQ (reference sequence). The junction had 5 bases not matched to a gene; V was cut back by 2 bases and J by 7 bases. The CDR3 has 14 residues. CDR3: CASSLSDRGTGYTF. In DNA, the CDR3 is TGTGCCAGCAGCTTATCGGACAGGGGAACTGGCTACACCTTC.